The 21 T cell receptor beta chains in this list originate from one sample, sequenced in a study of Ad26.COV2.S vaccination and SARS-CoV-2 variants. Generated by immunoSEQ multiplex PCR, the TCRdb table keeps only in-frame clones and is missing some. In the table there are around 100,000 clones, around three quarters of which are singletons. The sequenced sample was peripheral blood, obtained after recovery from COVID-19. The receptors stem from a human donor who had recovered from COVID-19.

This rearrangement joins TRBV18 to TRBJ1-1, with D hard to call. V was pared by 3 bases and J by 4 bases, with 3 bases between. This CDR3 spans 11 amino acids. The germline V gene encodes CDR1 KGHSH and CDR2 LQKENI. The CDR3 is CASSPVTEAFF. The CDR3 DNA reads as TGTGCCAGCTCACCTGTCACTGAAGCTTTCTTT.

The rearrangement uses TRBV30 and TRBJ2-3; tentative D call: TRBD2 (5 bases). Germline CDR1 GTSNPN, CDR2 SVGIG (reference sequence). This CDR3 has 12 amino acids. V lost 0 bases to trimming and J lost 4 bases, with 5 bases between them. The CDR3 DNA reads TGTGCCTGGAGTGTTAGCGCAGATACGCAGTATTTT. It yields the protein CAWSVSADTQYF.

This chain links TRBV9 with TRBJ2-1, with D perhaps matching TRBD2 (5 bases). The CDR3 has 13 amino acids. Germline CDR1 and CDR2: SGDLS and YYNGEE. V was cut by 4 bases and J by 8 bases, with 13 bases left in between. This CDR3 is CASSTLGSYEQFF. In DNA, the CDR3 is TGTGCCAGCAGCACCCTTGGGAGCTATGAGCAGTTCTTC.

The chain employs TRBV5-6 and TRBJ2-5, with 9 positions matching TRBD2. This CDR3 is built from 15 residues. Trimming took 1 base from V and 2 from J; bases not matched to a gene: 3. Germline-derived CDR1 and CDR2 are SGHDT and YYEEEE. This CDR3 is CASSLSSGVQETQYF. The CDR3 coding sequence is TGTGCCAGCAGCTTGTCTAGCGGGGTGCAAGAGACCCAGTACTTC.

The chain recombines TRBV5-1 with TRBJ2-5, with D perhaps matching TRBD2 (6 bases). Germline V gene data show CDR1 as SGHRS and CDR2 as YFSETQ. V lost 4 bases to trimming and J lost 2 bases, with 15 bases between them. The CDR3 runs 15 residues. The DNA of the CDR3 is TGCGCCAGCAGCAAGGGGTCGGGACTGCAAGAGACCCAGTACTTC. Translation: CASSKGSGLQETQYF. Complete variable domain (other parts from reference TRBV5-1 and TRBJ2-5): KAGVTQTPRYLIKTRGQQVTLSCSPISGHRSVSWYQQTPGQGLQFLFEYFSETQRNKGNFPGRFSGRQFSNSRSEMNVSTLELGDSALYLCASSKGSGLQETQYFGPGTRLLVL.

The chain joins TRBV21-1 to TRBJ1-2. TRBV21-1 is flagged as a pseudogene. This CDR3 is 13 amino acids long. The CDR3 reads CASSKAWRYGYTF. The CDR3 nucleotides read TGTGCCAGCAGCAAAGCGTGGCGCTATGGCTACACCTTC.

The V call is TRBV5-1, the J call TRBJ1-2; 7 nucleotides match TRBD1. In germline, CDR1 is SGHRS, CDR2 YFSETQ. CDR3 length: 13 amino acids. The J segment lost 5 bases and the V segment lost 4 bases, leaving 5 bases of the junction unmatched. CDR3 amino acids: CASSRGTDYGYTF. The CDR3, as DNA: TGCGCCAGCAGCCGCGGGACAGATTATGGCTACACCTTC.

The chain carries TRBV6-5 and TRBJ1-5; D unresolved. This CDR3 is 15 amino acids long. The germline CDR1 and CDR2 sequences are MNHEY and SVGAGI. V lost 2 bases to trimming and J lost 1 base, with 9 bases between them. CDR3 loop: CASSYKRSSNQPQHF. CDR3 sequence (DNA): TGTGCCAGCAGTTACAAGCGTTCCAGCAATCAGCCCCAGCATTTT.

V usage is TRBV27 and J usage is TRBJ1-2, with 9 positions matching TRBD1. Germline trimming cut 4 bases from V and 7 bases from J; bases unmatched to any gene: 7. CDR1 and CDR2 (germline): MNHEY, SMNVEV (reference sequence). There are 14 residues in the CDR3. This CDR3 reads CASSWTGQGFGYTF. CDR3 in DNA: TGTGCCAGCAGTTGGACGGGACAGGGATTTGGCTACACCTTC.

This clone was observed a single time. The rearrangement uses TRBV9 and TRBJ1-6, with D perhaps matching TRBD1 (6 bases). Germline lookup yields CDR1 SGDLS and CDR2 YYNGEE. Deletions cut 0 bases from V and 7 bases from J, with 8 bases between. The CDR3 has 14 amino acids. The CDR3 DNA reads TGTGCCAGCAGCGTAGGTCAGGGGAATTCACCCCTCCACTTT. Translating it yields CASSVGQGNSPLHF.

J is TRBJ1-4 and V is TRBV3-1 (or the pseudogene TRBV3-2); D may be TRBD1 (6 bases). CDR3 length equals 15 residues. Germline CDR1 is LGHDT and CDR2 is YNNKEL (reference sequence). The V end lost 0 bases, the J end lost 7 bases, and 12 bases lay between the germline ends. CDR3 nucleotide sequence: TGTGCCAGCAGCCAAGATCGAGGGGGGGCTGAAAAACTGTTTTTT. Amino acid sequence: CASSQDRGGAEKLFF.

The rearrangement links TRBV3-1 (or the pseudogene TRBV3-2) to TRBJ2-6; D unclear. Germline CDR1 is LGHDT and CDR2 is YNNKEL (reference sequence). With 3 bases removed from V and 4 bases from J, the gap between germline ends came to 10 bases. The CDR3 length is 15 residues. CDR3 nucleotides: TGTGCCAGCAGCCATTTAAGGTCCGGGGCCAACGTCCTGACTTTC. Amino acids: CASSHLRSGANVLTF.

The chain combines TRBV19 with TRBJ1-2; 12 bases line up with TRBD1. The CDR3 is 15 residues long. Germline CDR1 LNHDA, CDR2 SQIVND (reference sequence). With V trimmed by 7 bases and J by 6 bases, 9 bases remained unmatched. CDR3: CASKHDGTGGDGYTF. The CDR3 DNA sequence: TGTGCCAGTAAACACGACGGGACAGGGGGCGATGGCTACACCTTC.

The genes are TRBV6-5 and TRBJ1-3; D uncertain. This CDR3 is built from 13 residues. Trimming stripped 6 bases from V and 2 bases from J, with 8 bases between. The germline CDR1 and CDR2 sequences are MNHEY and SVGAGI. In nucleotides, the CDR3 is TGTGCCAGCAGCCTAAAGCCTGGAAACACCATATATTTT. Its protein is CASSLKPGNTIYF.

This clone was seen a few times. The V and J genes are TRBV2 and TRBJ1-2; maybe TRBD1 (6 bases). CDR1 and CDR2 from the germline V gene are SNHLY and FYNNEI. Trimming took 6 bases from V and 5 from J, leaving 13 bases between them. The CDR3 runs to 13 residues. The CDR3 nucleotides read TGTGCCAGCAGACGCGACAGGACTTATGGCTACACCTTC. Encoded protein: CASRRDRTYGYTF.

This clone was observed a single time. The genes are TRBV5-1 and TRBJ1-1, with TRBD1 identical over 7 bases. The junction had 2 bases not matched to a gene; V was cut back by 0 bases and J by 0 bases. CDR1 is SGHRS, CDR2 YFSETQ, per germline. This CDR3 is built from 15 residues. Written as DNA, the CDR3 is TGCGCCAGCAGCTTGGGGGACAGCATGAACACTGAAGCTTTCTTT. Its protein is CASSLGDSMNTEAFF.

The chain has TRBV9 and TRBJ2-3, with D perhaps TRBD1 (6 bases). This CDR3 is 15 amino acids long. Germline-derived CDR1 and CDR2 are SGDLS and YYNGEE. V shed 0 bases and J shed 4 bases, with 12 bases lying between them. CDR3 amino acids: CASSVAWGRADTQYF. The CDR3 bases are TGTGCCAGCAGCGTAGCTTGGGGGCGGGCAGATACGCAGTATTTT.

The V call is TRBV3-1 (or the pseudogene TRBV3-2), the J call TRBJ2-7, with 11 nucleotides matching TRBD2. There are 18 residues in the CDR3. CDR1 is LGHDT, CDR2 YNNKEL, per germline (reference sequence). V trimming: 1 base; J trimming: 1 base; junction bases outside the gene matches: 9. CDR3 coding DNA: TGTGCCAGCAGCCAAGTTCCTAGCGGGGGGCAACGGTCCTACGAGCAGTACTTC. Protein sequence: CASSQVPSGGQRSYEQYF.

The rearrangement uses TRBV19 and TRBJ2-7; D uncertain. CDR1 LNHDA and CDR2 SQIVND come from the germline V gene (reference sequence). This CDR3 region has 14 residues. V gave up 2 bases and J gave up 2 bases, with 10 bases separating them. As DNA, the CDR3 is TGTGCCAGTAGTATAAGGGCGGTAACCTACGAGCAGTACTTC. Its protein is CASSIRAVTYEQYF.

The table lists this clone with a few counts. This rearrangement joins TRBV19 to TRBJ2-3, with D perhaps assigned TRBD1 or TRBD2 (5 bases each). Trimming took off 6 bases at V and 2 bases at J, with 18 bases between the two ends. The germline V gene encodes CDR1 LNHDA and CDR2 SQIVND (reference sequence). CDR3 length equals 16 residues. The CDR3 DNA follows: TGTGCCAGTAGAAACCCCGGGACCTCAGACACAGATACGCAGTATTTT. Protein: CASRNPGTSDTDTQYF.

The rearrangement uses TRBV30 and TRBJ1-3; D call uncertain. This CDR3 has 13 residues. The V and J ends lost 5 bases and 2 bases respectively, with 10 bases between them. Per the germline V gene, CDR1 is GTSNPN and CDR2 is SVGIG (reference sequence). Here the CDR3 DNA reads TGTGCCTGGGGGGTGAGTCCTGGAAACACCATATATTTT. Residues: CAWGVSPGNTIYF.